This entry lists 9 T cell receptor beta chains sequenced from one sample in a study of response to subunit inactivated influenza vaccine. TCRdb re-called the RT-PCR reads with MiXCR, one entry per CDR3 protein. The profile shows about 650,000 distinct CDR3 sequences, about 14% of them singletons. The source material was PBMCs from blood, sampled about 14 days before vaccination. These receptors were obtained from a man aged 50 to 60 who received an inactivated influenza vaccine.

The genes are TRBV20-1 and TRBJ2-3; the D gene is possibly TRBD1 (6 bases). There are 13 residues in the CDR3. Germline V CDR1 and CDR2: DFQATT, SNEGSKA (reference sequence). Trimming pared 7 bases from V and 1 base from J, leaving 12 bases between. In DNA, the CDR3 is TGCAGTGGTCACCCAGGGGGCACAGATACGCAGTATTTT. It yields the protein CSGHPGGTDTQYF.

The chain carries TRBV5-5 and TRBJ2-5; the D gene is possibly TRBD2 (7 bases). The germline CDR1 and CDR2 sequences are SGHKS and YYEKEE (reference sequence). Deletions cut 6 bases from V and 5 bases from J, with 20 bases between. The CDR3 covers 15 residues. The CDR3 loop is CASNILGGPGETQYF. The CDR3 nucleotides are TGTGCCAGCAACATATTGGGGGGGCCGGGGGAGACCCAGTACTTC.

The CDR3 loop reads CASSLSERTSGRAFF. In DNA, the CDR3 is TGTGCCAGCAGTTTATCCGAAAGGACTAGCGGGAGGGCCTTCTTC. V usage is TRBV27 and J usage is TRBJ2-1, with 15 bases fitting TRBD2. J gave up 16 bases and V 0 bases, and 7 bases lay outside the gene matches. CDR3 size: 15 residues. From germline, CDR1 is MNHEY and CDR2 SMNVEV (reference sequence).

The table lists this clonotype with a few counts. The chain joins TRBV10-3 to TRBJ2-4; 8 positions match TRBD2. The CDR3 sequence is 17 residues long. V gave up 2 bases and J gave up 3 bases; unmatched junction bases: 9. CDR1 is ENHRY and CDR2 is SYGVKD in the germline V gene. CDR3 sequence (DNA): TGTGCCATCAGTGAGAGATCAGCGGGAGTGGGCAAAAACATTCAGTACTTC. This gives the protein CAISERSAGVGKNIQYF.

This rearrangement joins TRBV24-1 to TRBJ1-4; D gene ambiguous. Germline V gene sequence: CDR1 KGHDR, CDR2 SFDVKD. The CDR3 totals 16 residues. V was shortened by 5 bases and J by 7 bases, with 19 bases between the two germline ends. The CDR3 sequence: CATSAWVPPVGEKLFF. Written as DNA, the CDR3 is TGTGCCACCAGTGCCTGGGTCCCCCCCGTCGGTGAAAAACTGTTTTTT.

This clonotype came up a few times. CDR3 nucleotides: TGCAGCGCCATCCCGGACAGAAGGAACACTGAAGCTTTCTTT. This translates into CSAIPDRRNTEAFF. The chain couples TRBV29-1 to TRBJ1-1; D may be TRBD1 (6 bases). Trimming took off 7 bases at V and 1 base at J, with 16 bases between the two ends. Germline CDR1 is SQVTM and CDR2 is ANQGSEA. This CDR3 contains 14 residues.

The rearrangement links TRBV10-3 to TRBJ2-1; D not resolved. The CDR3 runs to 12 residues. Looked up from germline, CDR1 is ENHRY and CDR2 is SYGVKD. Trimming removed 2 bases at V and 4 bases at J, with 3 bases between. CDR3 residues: CAISEEYNEQFF. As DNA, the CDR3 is TGTGCCATCAGTGAGGAGTACAATGAGCAGTTCTTC.

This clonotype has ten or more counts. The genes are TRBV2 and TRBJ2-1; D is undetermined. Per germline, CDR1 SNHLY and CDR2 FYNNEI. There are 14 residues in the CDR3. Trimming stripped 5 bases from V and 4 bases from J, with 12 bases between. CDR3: CASSTLDGYNEQFF. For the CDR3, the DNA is TGTGCCAGCAGTACGTTGGACGGTTACAATGAGCAGTTCTTC.

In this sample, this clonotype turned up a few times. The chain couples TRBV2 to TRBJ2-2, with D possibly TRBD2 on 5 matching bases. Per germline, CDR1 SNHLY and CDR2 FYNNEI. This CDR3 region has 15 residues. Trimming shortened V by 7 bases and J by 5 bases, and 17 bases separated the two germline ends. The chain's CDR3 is CASKEWSGSTGELFF. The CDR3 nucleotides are TGTGCCAGCAAAGAATGGAGTGGGAGTACCGGGGAGCTGTTTTTT. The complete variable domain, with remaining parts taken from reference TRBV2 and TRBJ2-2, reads EPEVTQTPSHQVTQMGQEVILRCVPISNHLYFYWYRQILGQKVEFLVSFYNNEISEKSEIFDDQFSVERPDGSNFTLKIRSTKLEDSAMYFCASKEWSGSTGELFFGEGSRLTVL.